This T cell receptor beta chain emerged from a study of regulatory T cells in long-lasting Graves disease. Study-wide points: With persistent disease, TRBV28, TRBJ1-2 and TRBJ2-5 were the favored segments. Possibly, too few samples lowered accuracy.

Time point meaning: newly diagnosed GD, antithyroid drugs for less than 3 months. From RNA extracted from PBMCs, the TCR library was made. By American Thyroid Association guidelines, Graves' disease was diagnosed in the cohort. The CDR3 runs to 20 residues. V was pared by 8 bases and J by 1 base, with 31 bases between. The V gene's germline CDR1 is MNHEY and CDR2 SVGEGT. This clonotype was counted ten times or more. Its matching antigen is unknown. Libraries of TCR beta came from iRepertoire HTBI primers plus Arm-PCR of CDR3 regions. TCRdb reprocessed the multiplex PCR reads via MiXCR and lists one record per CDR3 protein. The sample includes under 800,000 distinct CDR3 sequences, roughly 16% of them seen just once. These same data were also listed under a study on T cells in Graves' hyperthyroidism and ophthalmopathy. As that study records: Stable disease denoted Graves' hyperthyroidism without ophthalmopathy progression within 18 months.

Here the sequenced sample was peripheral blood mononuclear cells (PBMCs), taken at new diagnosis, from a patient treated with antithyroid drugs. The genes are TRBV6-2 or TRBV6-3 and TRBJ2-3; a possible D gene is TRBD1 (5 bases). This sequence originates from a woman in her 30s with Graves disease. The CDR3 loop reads CASCSLEVGKRTSRTDTQYF. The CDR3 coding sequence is TGTGCCAGCTGTTCCCTGGAAGTCGGTAAACGGACATCCCGCACAGATACGCAGTATTTT.